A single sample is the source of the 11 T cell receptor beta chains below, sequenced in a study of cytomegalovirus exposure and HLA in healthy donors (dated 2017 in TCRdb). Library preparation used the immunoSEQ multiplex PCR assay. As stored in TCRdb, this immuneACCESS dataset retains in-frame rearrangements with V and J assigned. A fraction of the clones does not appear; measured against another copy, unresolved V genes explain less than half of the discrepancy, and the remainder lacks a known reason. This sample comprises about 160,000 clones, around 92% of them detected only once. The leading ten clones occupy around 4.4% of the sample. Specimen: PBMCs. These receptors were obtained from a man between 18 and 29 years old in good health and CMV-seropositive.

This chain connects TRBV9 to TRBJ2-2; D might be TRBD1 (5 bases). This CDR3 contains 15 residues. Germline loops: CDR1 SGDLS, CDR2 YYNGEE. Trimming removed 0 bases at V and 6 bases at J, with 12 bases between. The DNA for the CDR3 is TGTGCCAGCAGCGTAGTTGACAGCGTGGCCGGGGAGCTGTTTTTT. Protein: CASSVVDSVAGELFF.

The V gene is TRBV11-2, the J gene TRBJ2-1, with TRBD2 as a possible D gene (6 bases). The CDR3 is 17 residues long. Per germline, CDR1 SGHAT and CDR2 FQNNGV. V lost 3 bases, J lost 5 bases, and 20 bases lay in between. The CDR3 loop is CASSFLGGIAQNNEQFF. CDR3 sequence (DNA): TGTGCCAGCAGCTTTCTCGGGGGAATCGCCCAAAACAATGAGCAGTTCTTC.

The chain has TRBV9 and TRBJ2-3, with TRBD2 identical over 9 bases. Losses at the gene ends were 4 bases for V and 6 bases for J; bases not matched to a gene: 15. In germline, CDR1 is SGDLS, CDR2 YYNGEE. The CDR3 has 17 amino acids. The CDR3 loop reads CASSLWATSGLFDTQYF. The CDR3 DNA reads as TGTGCCAGCAGCCTCTGGGCGACTAGCGGCCTATTCGATACGCAGTATTTT.

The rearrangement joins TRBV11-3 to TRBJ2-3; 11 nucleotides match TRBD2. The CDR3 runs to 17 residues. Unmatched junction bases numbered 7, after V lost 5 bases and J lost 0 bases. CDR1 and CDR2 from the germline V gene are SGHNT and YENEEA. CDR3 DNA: TGTGCCAGCAGCCCCGGGACTAGCGGTTATAGCACAGATACGCAGTATTTT. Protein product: CASSPGTSGYSTDTQYF.

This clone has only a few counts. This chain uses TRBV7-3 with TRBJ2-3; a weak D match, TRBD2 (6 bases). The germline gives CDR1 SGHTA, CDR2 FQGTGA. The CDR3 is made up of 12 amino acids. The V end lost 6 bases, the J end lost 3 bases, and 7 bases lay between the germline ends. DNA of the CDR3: TGTGCCAGCAGTGGGAGGACAGATACGCAGTATTTT. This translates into CASSGRTDTQYF. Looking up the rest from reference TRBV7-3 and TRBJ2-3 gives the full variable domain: GAGVSQTPSNKVTEKGKYVELRCDPISGHTALYWYRQSLGQGPEFLIYFQGTGAADDSGLPNDRFFAVRPEGSVSTLKIQRTERGDSAVYLCASSGRTDTQYFGPGTRLTVL.

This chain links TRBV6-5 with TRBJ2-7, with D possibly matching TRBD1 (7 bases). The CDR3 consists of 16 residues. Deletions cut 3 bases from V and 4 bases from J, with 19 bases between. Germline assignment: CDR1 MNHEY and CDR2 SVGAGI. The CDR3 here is CASSYSRGELLYEQYF. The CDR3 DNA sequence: TGTGCCAGCAGTTATTCCAGGGGGGAACTGCTTTACGAGCAGTACTTC.

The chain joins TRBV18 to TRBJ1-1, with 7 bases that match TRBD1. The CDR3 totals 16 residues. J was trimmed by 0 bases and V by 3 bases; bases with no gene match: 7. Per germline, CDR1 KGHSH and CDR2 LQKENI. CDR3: CASSPGTASMNTEAFF. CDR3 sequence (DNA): TGTGCCAGCTCACCCGGGACAGCGAGTATGAACACTGAAGCTTTCTTT.

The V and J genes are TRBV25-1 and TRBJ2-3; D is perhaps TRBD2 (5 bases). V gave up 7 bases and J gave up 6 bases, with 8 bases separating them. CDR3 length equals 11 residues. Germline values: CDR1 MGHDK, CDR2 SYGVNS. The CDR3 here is CASNRGDTQYF. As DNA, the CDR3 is TGTGCCAGCAATAGAGGGGATACGCAGTATTTT.

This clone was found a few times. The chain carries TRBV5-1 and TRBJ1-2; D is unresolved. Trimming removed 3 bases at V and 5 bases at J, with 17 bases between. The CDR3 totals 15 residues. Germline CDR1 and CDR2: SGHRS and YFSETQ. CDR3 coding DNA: TGCGCCAGCAGCTCCCGAGGTCAGAGTACTTATGGCTACACCTTC. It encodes CASSSRGQSTYGYTF. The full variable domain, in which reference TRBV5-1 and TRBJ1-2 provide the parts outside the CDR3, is KAGVTQTPRYLIKTRGQQVTLSCSPISGHRSVSWYQQTPGQGLQFLFEYFSETQRNKGNFPGRFSGRQFSNSRSEMNVSTLELGDSALYLCASSSRGQSTYGYTFGSGTRLTVV.

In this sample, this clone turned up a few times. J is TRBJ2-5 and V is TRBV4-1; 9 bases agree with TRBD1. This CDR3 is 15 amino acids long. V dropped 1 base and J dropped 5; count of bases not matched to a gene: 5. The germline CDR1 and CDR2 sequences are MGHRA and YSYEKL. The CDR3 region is CASSQGVGQGETQYF. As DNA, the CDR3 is TGCGCCAGCAGCCAAGGGGTCGGACAGGGGGAGACCCAGTACTTC.

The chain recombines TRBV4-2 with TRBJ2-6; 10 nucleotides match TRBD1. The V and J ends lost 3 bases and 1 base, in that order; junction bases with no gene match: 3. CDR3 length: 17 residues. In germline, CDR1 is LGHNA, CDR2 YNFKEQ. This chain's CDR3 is CASSQSDRGSGANVLTF. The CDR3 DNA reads TGTGCCAGCAGCCAGTCGGACAGGGGGTCTGGGGCCAACGTCCTGACTTTC.